This T cell receptor (beta chain) was identified in a study of identical twins. CDR1 and CDR2 (germline): MRHNA, SNTAGT. There are 13 residues in the CDR3. V lost 4 bases to trimming and J lost 3 bases, with 10 bases between them. One entry per CDR3 protein, called by TCRdb with MiXCR from the 5' RACE reads. The sample lists some 270,000 distinct CDR3 sequences; about 8.3% were seen once. The sample also formed part of further work on yellow fever vaccine responses in identical twins.

The chain has TRBV6-4 and TRBJ2-7; D gene ambiguous. The sequence derives from a young woman in good health. The specimen sequenced was CD8+ T cells sorted from blood. DNA of the CDR3: TGTGCCAGCAGTGTAGGCCCGAGCTACGAGCAGTACTTC. Its translation is CASSVGPSYEQYF.